The clone carrying this TCR beta chain was counted ten times or more. Its antigen is still unknown. After removal of 2 bases from V and 3 bases from J, the junction contained 3 bases not matched to a gene. This CDR3 comprises 15 residues. CDR1 and CDR2 from the germline V gene are SGHTS and YDEGEE. This entry comes from a study of breast tumors, draining lymph nodes, adjacent tissues. TCRdb passed the multiplex PCR reads through MiXCR, listing each CDR3 protein once. The sample consists of 200,000 to 250,000 distinct CDR3 sequences, under 35% of them appearing once. Breast cancer patients provided tissue from their axillary draining lymph nodes. The study, taken as a whole, reports: Findings are consistent with lymph node origin and intratumoral expansion of most tumor T cells. The lymph node origin of tumor T cells was framed as consistent with a hypothesis, not demonstrated. Tumor TCR diversity was below lymph nodes but above nontumor tissue.

The sequence came from a female donor with breast cancer. Some clones in this sample may be carry-over from other donors' samples. The genes are TRBV5-8 and TRBJ1-5; the match to TRBD1 covers 9 bases. Material for sequencing was axillary lymph node tissue. The CDR3 protein is CASSLRTGVNQPQHF. The CDR3 bases are TGTGCCAGCAGCTTAAGGACAGGGGTCAATCAGCCCCAGCATTTT.